These T cell receptor beta chains were read from a single sample in a study of long-term antiretroviral therapy in people with HIV. Repertoires were generated with immunoSEQ multiplex PCR, while TCRdb's copy carries only in-frame clones and drops some. The data hold more than 25,000 clones, with 85% to 95% observed a single time. The sample in question was unsorted PBMCs, obtained about 6.5 years after starting antiretroviral therapy. All receptors derive from a woman in her forties with HIV. CDR3s leave out the opening cysteine and the closing phenylalanine or tryptophan. Some rows have no size entry. The others give once, few or many, or a class for an expanded clone.

v_gene,abundance,j_gene,len,CDR3aa
TRBV27,NA,TRBJ1-5,11,ASRTGGNQPQH
TRBV9,NA,TRBJ2-5,12,ASSPRGLLETQY
TRBV7-2,NA,TRBJ2-7,11,ASSLLRVGEQY
TRBV10-3,NA,TRBJ1-1,12,AISEYREGTEAF
TRBV27,NA,TRBJ2-7,12,ASSSTRQSYEQY
TRBV4-1,once,TRBJ1-2,17,ASSQEGSFRGRRDYGYT
TRBV4-1,NA,TRBJ1-2,15,ASSPKAGVVSDYGYT
TRBV11-2,few,TRBJ1-3,14,ASSTGQAYSGNTIY
TRBV5-6,NA,TRBJ1-4,13,ASSFNRGVGEKLF
TRBV5-5,NA,TRBJ2-7,14,ASSLIRGNIGYEQY
TRBV5-1,NA,TRBJ1-1,11,ASSYSTGSEAF
TRBV11-1,NA,TRBJ1-1,15,ASSLNRGTGVRAEAF
TRBV7-8,NA,TRBJ1-5,12,ASSLENGNQPQH
TRBV9,NA,TRBJ1-1,13,ASSVGEGWTTEAF